This TCR beta chain was sequenced during a study of response to subunit inactivated influenza vaccine. The study's findings and limits: The authors offered the suggestion that each seasonal influenza vaccination recruits few new T cells.

This clonotype was seen a handful of times. Its cognate antigen is unknown. The germline V gene encodes CDR1 DFQATT and CDR2 SNEGSKA (reference sequence). Trimming shortened V by 3 bases and J by 2 bases, and 13 bases separated the two germline ends. The CDR3 has 14 amino acids. TCRdb reprocessed the RT-PCR reads via MiXCR and lists one record per CDR3 protein. The sample yields around 190,000 distinct CDR3 sequences, 9.2% seen once. The sequenced sample was non-naive T cells sorted from PBMCs, obtained on the day of vaccination. This chain connects TRBV20-1 to TRBJ2-5, with D hard to call. This sequence was found in a man over 45 who received an inactivated influenza vaccine. CDR3 loop: CSASHQRIQETQYF. The CDR3, as DNA: TGCAGTGCTAGCCACCAGCGTATTCAAGAGACCCAGTACTTC.